These T cell receptor beta chains were read from a single sample in a study of radiation and T cells in renal cell carcinoma. TCRdb's table, derived via immunoSEQ multiplex PCR, lists solely in-frame clones and lacks some. This repertoire shows 130,000 or so clones, 75% to 90% found once; its top ten account for 20% to 25%. The specimen comprised blood, sampled from a patient whose treatment included radiotherapy and nephrectomy. The receptors derive from a woman aged 50 to 65 with renal cell carcinoma. Each CDR3 is given without its conserved first and last residue. The order of the fields is V gene, J gene, CDR3 protein.

TRBV4-3	TRBJ1-1	ASSQDPQGPTEAF
TRBV28	TRBJ2-1	ASSLAGLAGTNEQF
TRBV6-1	TRBJ2-2	ASSEIGTSGGARPGELF
TRBV6-1	TRBJ1-1	ALQGLKTEAF
TRBV9	TRBJ1-4	ASSSPGQFNEKLF
TRBV5-1	TRBJ2-5	ASSFSGKTRETQY
TRBV30	TRBJ1-1	AWSGRVVEAF
TRBV7-2	TRBJ1-1	ASSLSMDTEAF
TRBV28	TRBJ2-7	ASSFPPGEYEQY
TRBV19	TRBJ1-3	ASSAFPGNTIY
TRBV5-1	TRBJ2-7	ASSIGTSVYEQY
TRBV29-1	TRBJ2-1	SVGGRGALSYNEQF
TRBV7-2	TRBJ2-5	ASSRKETQY
TRBV29-1	TRBJ2-3	SADLREYTDTQY
TRBV5-6	TRBJ1-2	ASSLIDRDGYGYT
TRBV29-1	TRBJ1-2	SARAGARGYT
TRBV5-4	TRBJ1-5	ASSLVVQPQH
TRBV5-6	TRBJ2-3	ASSYSGWDTDTQY
TRBV5-1	TRBJ2-2	ASEAEGAWGTGELF
TRBV20-1	TRBJ2-1	SASSLEQF
TRBV6-1	TRBJ1-2	ASSDALNYGYT
TRBV4-1	TRBJ2-2	ASSQGRLANTGELF
TRBV28	TRBJ1-6	ASRGTGLNSPLH
TRBV14	TRBJ2-7	ASSLVPGGGEQY
TRBV19	TRBJ1-5	ASSIDRGEPQH
TRBV7-2	TRBJ2-5	ATRPAGAGGTQY
TRBV7-2	TRBJ2-7	ASSRTIPGQGARHEQY
TRBV5-6	TRBJ2-7	ASSPDGLASTYEQY
TRBV5-1	TRBJ2-7	ASSPTSGGIYSYEQY
TRBV7-6	TRBJ2-7	ASSQSSAEQY
TRBV6-6	TRBJ2-5	ASKTAYQETQY
TRBV10-3	TRBJ1-1	AMGTSENTEAF
TRBV10-3	TRBJ2-4	AISVDRGADIQY
TRBV9	TRBJ1-5	ASSVGPEGNQPQH
TRBV5-1	TRBJ2-2	ASKGQGSTGELF
TRBV30	TRBJ2-5	AASAGGGMETQY
TRBV2	TRBJ2-7	ASSQETYEQY
TRBV28	TRBJ2-7	ASSRQGGYEQY
TRBV9	TRBJ2-1	ASSDGESEQF
TRBV5-6	TRBJ2-6	ASSFRTGGGGANVLT
TRBV6-1	TRBJ1-2	ASSRTYTNYGYT